This T cell receptor (beta chain) was captured by sequencing in a study of T cell repertoires in cytomegalovirus infection (dated by TCRdb to between 2018 and 2021). Looking at the study overall: Alongside well-studied HLA-B-restricted epitopes, the peptide stimulations were aimed at recently identified HLA-C-restricted CMV epitopes, whose presentation resists viral immunomodulation. The HLA type of each donor mattered for the analysis, because public TCR beta signatures pointed to carriage of CMV infection along with the matching HLA type. The research as a whole found: The ex vivo response was dominated by HLA-C-restricted CMV-specific TCR beta clonotypes, which also provided the single most frequent clonotype in two of eight donors. Cumulative frequency of public TCR beta family members discriminated carriers of CMV infection plus the relevant HLA type in this cohort and an independent 352-donor cohort.

On this clonotype itself: Its antigen target is currently unknown. There are no base qualities to consult, and no much larger clone falls within one base.

CDR1 and CDR2 are read off the germline V gene as SGDLS and YYNGEE. The junction shows trimming of 0 bases on V and 10 bases on J, plus 11 bases between the germline ends. Including cysteine and phenylalanine, the CDR3 has 14 amino acids. Only CDR3 DNA is held: 42 bases, read in frame from base 1. The treatment or condition label corresponds to: in vitro stimulation with specific CMV peptide epitopes to enrich CMV-specific T cells. Sequencer: Illumina HiSeq 1500. The raw public data were reprocessed by TCRdb itself: fastp quality trimming at Q25, MiXCR clonotype calling, in-frame beta chains only. Duplicate CDR3 protein sequences are folded into a single record with the most common DNA and genes. The sample table records roughly 990,000 distinct CDR3 sequences; approximately 31% of these occur just once. More than 12% of the sample is in the top ten clones.

The clonotype originates from a human donor in good health (CMV status not recorded). Some clones in this sample may be carry-over from other donors' samples. The specimen comprised cultured CD8+ T cells from PBMCs, sampled from culture after CMV antigen stimulation. The rearrangement joined TRBV9 to TRBJ1-6, with no confidently assigned D gene. The nucleotide sequence reads as follows: TGTGCCAGCAGCGTAGTGAGGGATGGATCACCCCTCCACTTT. The encoded protein is CASSVVRDGSPLHF.